This T cell receptor (beta chain) was recovered during a study of regulatory T cells in long-lasting Graves disease listed by TCRdb under 2021. About the study as a whole: In the newly diagnosed Graves' disease group, patients had been taking antithyroid drugs for less than 3 months. This study used TCR sequencing and RNA sequencing of peripheral blood to compare persistent Graves' disease patients against newly diagnosed Graves' disease patients. TCR sequencing covered 13 persistent and 20 or so newly diagnosed Graves' disease patients, around 35 samples in total. The study was conducted in China and was registered as a clinical trial.

Per the publication, the time point label means: newly diagnosed GD, antithyroid drugs for less than 3 months. For both TCR sequencing and RNA sequencing, RNA was extracted from PBMCs in TRIzol. Graves' disease was diagnosed according to American Thyroid Association guidelines. Recruitment of patients was carried out at an endocrinology department in Xi'an, China. From each patient, 7.5 to 10 milliliters of peripheral blood was collected into an EDTA anticoagulant tube. Ficoll Paque Plus density gradient separation was used to isolate PBMCs, and no further T cell sorting was done. An Agilent 2100 Bioanalyzer and agarose gel were used to check RNA quality, while a NanoDrop 2000 measured RNA concentration. The receptor library was made with multiplex PCR. The instrument given in TCRdb is Illumina HiSeq 4000. iRepertoire HTBI primers and Arm-PCR amplification of CDR3 regions were used to construct TCR beta libraries. Before sequencing, the PCR products went through gel purification. From the authors' description of their analysis: Gene usage analysis of CDR3 amino acid clonotypes relied on the 62 TRBV and 15 or so TRBJ segments identified across samples. Filtered high-quality paired reads were merged into contigs using COPE and FqMerger. BLAST was used to align contigs to IMGT TRBV, TRBD and TRBJ reference genes, and CDR3 was defined according to IMGT. Any clonotype with a frequency above 0.1% was classified as a highly expanded clone. Shannon entropy was used to measure repertoire diversity, and the Gini coefficient was used to measure V-J evenness. Clonotypes shared by more than one individual were considered public. In TCRdb, the public reads were trimmed at Q25 with fastp and aligned with MiXCR, with productive beta chains retained. Rows are combined by CDR3 protein, so each entry shows the most common genes and DNA. TCRdb, not the original authors, processed these V and J calls. Present in this sample are about 620,000 distinct CDR3 sequences, less than 20% of which were seen just once. The ten largest clones represent 18% of the sample.

The CDR3 sequence holds 13 residues, the cysteine and phenylalanine included. The DNA shown is the 39-base CDR3, in frame from base 1. V trim: 4 bases; J trim: 3 bases; unmatched bases: 3. CDR1 and CDR2 are drawn from the germline V gene: SGHDN, FVKESK. What the authors observed across the whole study: The authors acknowledged the small sample size as a limitation that may reduce accuracy. TRBV28, TRBJ1-2 and TRBJ2-5 were preferentially used in persistent disease, while TRBV20-1 and TRBJ2-1 were favored in newly diagnosed disease. Peripheral blood alone was examined, since thyroid tissue, which constituted the primary lesion, could not be accessed. Only the TCR beta chain was sequenced and analyzed. Compared with newly diagnosed patients, persistent Graves' disease patients had lower TCR Shannon entropy and fewer highly expanded clones, which suggests clonal expansion. Persistent patients shared more public clonotypes among themselves (around 2,500) than newly diagnosed patients did (approximately 970).

Many counts were recorded for this clonotype. The antigen it binds to is not known. The sample holds no much larger clone one base away, and base qualities are not on file. These data also formed part of another study, on T cells in Graves' hyperthyroidism and ophthalmopathy. The second study's paper adds: Stable Graves' hyperthyroidism was defined as no progression to ophthalmopathy during 18 months of follow-up. Hyperthyroidism patients were newly diagnosed, with disease duration under 2 months, and aged 18 to 65 years. Any patient with an uncontrolled infection, another autoimmune disease, pregnancy or lactation was excluded. Clinical symptoms, serum thyroxine and TRAb, thyroid ultrasound, and orbital computed tomography formed the basis for the diagnoses. For the first round of RT-PCR on the TCR CDR3, the HTBI primer set was used together with the Qiagen OneStep RT-PCR kit. Most expanded thyroid clonotypes (frequency above 0.001) were also detected in blood, suggesting blood repertoires may reflect thyroid immune responses. Ophthalmopathy was separated from stable hyperthyroidism by a 13 V-J signature model, with around 90% sensitivity and roughly 81% specificity obtained in cross-validation and 80%/75% obtained in testing. In validation, the model predicted progression to ophthalmopathy a median of 6.5 months before onset, with approximately 70% sensitivity and around 76% specificity. TCR V-J signatures able to tell the groups apart were searched for in a discovery cohort of 100 or so patients, of whom approximately 40 had Graves' ophthalmopathy and 55 to 60 had stable Graves' hyperthyroidism. Prospective prediction of ophthalmopathy was tested in an independent validation cohort of 18 to 20 hyperthyroidism patients and roughly 16 patients who later progressed to ophthalmopathy. The 100 or so discovery patients were divided at random into training and test sets in a 7:3 ratio. In roughly six Graves' hyperthyroidism patients, the study also compared T-cell repertoires from thyroid tissue with T-cell repertoires from blood. After blood sampling, hyperthyroidism patients were treated with methimazole at a starting dose of 30 mg daily, and ophthalmopathy patients were treated with high-dose intravenous methylprednisolone. The libraries were constructed in a second round of multiplex PCR and then size-selected and purified. Paired-end sequencing of the libraries was performed with 100 bp reads on an Illumina HiSeq2000. SOAPnuke was used to process the raw data, throwing out any read that contained adapters or uncalled bases, had a mean Phred below 15, or lacked an exact constant-primer or identifier match. COPE v1.2.5 was used to merge high-quality paired reads, and clonotypes were defined as unique nucleotide sequences. MiTCR v1.1 was used to align clonotypes to the IMGT TRBV, TRBD and TRBJ reference segments. Only V-J combinations with frequency above 0.0001, covering roughly 99% of repertoires, were analysed. A TCS score was defined as the ratio between F50 (clonal expansion) and ExV (chaos), using BLOSUM62-based TCRdist between CDR3 peptides within each V-J. Welch's t-statistics and random forest reduced 514 V-J features to under 15, which were used in a naive Bayes classifier (R e1071). Sample size was not statistically predetermined, and investigators were not blinded to group allocation. According to the paper, TCR Vbeta CDR3 sequencing was carried out on over 130 peripheral blood samples, which came from around 43 ophthalmopathy, around 74 hyperthyroidism and roughly 17 progressor patients.

Sequenced here: peripheral blood mononuclear cells (PBMCs), sampled at new diagnosis, from a patient treated with antithyroid drugs. The clonotype was recovered from a woman aged 30 to 39 with Graves disease. Donor details come from another sample of the same person, matched by shared clones. The rearranged chain carries TRBV14 and TRBJ2-7, with 7 bases matching TRBD2. At the DNA level, the sequence is TGTGCCAGCAGCCTCCGGGACTACTACGAGCAGTACTTC. Protein translation: CASSLRDYYEQYF. The CDR3, completed at both ends by the reference TRBV14 and TRBJ2-7 genes, gives the full variable domain EAGVTQFPSHSVIEKGQTVTLRCDPISGHDNLYWYRRVMGKEIKFLLHFVKESKQDESGMPNNRFLAERTGGTYSTLKVQPAELEDSGVYFCASSLRDYYEQYFGPGTRLTVT.